This T cell receptor (beta chain) was captured by sequencing in a study of shared clonotypes between healthy human individuals. V dropped 2 bases and J dropped 2; count of bases not matched to a gene: 2. This CDR3 is 14 amino acids long. CDR1 and CDR2 (germline): MNHEY, SVGAGI. On this clone itself: The antigen is not known. The same CDR3 can be traced to other DNA sequences in this sample.

CD45RO-negative, CCR7-positively selected cells formed the naive CD8 fraction, excluding terminally differentiated effector memory CD45RA+ cells. General observations from the study: It was expected that sequencing depth would affect clonotype sharing among donors. Clonotypes which were not shared had lower generation probabilities than clonotypes that all four donors shared.

Repertoires were generated with immunoSEQ multiplex PCR, while TCRdb's copy carries only in-frame clones and drops some. The data hold 1.5 million to 2.5 million clones, with about 95% observed a single time. The V gene is TRBV6-5, the J gene TRBJ1-2, with TRBD1 identical over 7 bases. Sequenced input: naive CD8+ T cells sorted from blood. This clonotype was sampled from a man between 18 and 35 years old in good health. In DNA, the CDR3 is TGTGCCAGCAGTTACGAAGGGGGCAACTATGGCTACACCTTC. Residues: CASSYEGGNYGYTF.